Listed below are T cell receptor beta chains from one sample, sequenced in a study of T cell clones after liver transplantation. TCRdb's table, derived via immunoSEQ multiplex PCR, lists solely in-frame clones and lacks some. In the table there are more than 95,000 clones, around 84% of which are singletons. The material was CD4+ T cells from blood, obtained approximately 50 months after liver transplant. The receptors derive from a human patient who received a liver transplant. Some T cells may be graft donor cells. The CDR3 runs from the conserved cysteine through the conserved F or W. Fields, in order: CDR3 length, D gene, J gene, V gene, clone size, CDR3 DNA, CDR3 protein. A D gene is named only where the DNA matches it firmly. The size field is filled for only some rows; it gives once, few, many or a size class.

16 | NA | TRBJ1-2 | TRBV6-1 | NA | TGTGCCAGCAGTGAAAGCACCCTTAGTTCTCCCTATGGCTACACCTTC | CASSESTLSSPYGYTF
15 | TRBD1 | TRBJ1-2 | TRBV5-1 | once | TGCGCCAGCAGCGACCGGGACAGGGGCCGCCAAGGCTACACCTTC | CASSDRDRGRQGYTF
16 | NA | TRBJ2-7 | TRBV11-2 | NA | TGTGCCAGCAGCTTAATGCGTGCCGACCCCCGCTACGAGCAGTACTTC | CASSLMRADPRYEQYF
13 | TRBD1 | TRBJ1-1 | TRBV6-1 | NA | TGTGCCAGCAGTGGGACAGGGTATGGAGTTGCTTTCTTT | CASSGTGYGVAFF
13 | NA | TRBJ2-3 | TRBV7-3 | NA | TGTGCCAGCAGCCCCTACACCACAGATACGCAGTATTTT | CASSPYTTDTQYF
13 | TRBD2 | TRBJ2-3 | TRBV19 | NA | TGTAGACATTCAAGCGGGAGGGCAGATACGCAGTATTTT | CRHSSGRADTQYF
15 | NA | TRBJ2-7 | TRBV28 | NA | TGTGCCAGCAGTTTAATCGGGCAGGGGGGGTACGAGCAGTACTTC | CASSLIGQGGYEQYF
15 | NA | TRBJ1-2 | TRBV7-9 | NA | TGTGCCAGCAGTCTACGGTCTTTGGAATTCTATGGCTACACCTTC | CASSLRSLEFYGYTF
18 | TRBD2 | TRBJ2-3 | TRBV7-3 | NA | TGTGCCAGCAGCTTCTTAGCGGGAAAGGTCCGTAACACAGATACGCAGTATTTT | CASSFLAGKVRNTDTQYF
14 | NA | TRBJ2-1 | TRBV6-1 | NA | TGTGCCAGCAGATACGCAGAGACCTACAATGAGCAGTTCTTC | CASRYAETYNEQFF
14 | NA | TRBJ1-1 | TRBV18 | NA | TGTGCCAGCTCCCCTCGTGTGCAGTTAACTGAAGCTTTCTTT | CASSPRVQLTEAFF